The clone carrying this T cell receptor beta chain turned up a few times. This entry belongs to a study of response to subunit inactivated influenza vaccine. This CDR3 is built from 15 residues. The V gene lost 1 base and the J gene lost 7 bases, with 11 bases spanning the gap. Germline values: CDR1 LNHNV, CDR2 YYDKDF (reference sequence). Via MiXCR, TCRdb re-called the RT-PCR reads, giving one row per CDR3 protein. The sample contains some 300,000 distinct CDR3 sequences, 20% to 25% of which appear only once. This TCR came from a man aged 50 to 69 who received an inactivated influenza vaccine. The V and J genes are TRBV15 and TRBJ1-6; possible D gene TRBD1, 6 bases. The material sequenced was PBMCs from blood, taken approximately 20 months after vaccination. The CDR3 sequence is CATSRGRGMNSPLHF. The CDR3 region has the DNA TGTGCCACCAGCAGAGGCAGGGGCATGAATTCACCCCTCCACTTT.